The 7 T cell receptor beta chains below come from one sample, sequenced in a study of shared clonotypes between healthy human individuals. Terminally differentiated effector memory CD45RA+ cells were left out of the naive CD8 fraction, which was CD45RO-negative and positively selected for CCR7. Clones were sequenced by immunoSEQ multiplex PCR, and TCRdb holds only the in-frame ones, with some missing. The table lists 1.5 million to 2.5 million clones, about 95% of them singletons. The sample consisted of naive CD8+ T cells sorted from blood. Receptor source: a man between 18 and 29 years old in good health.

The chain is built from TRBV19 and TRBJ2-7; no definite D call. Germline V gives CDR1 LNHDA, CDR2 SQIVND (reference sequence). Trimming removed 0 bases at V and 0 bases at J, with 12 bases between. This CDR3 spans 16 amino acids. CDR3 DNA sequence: TGTGCCAGTAGTATAGATCTTGAGGTTTCCTCCTACGAGCAGTACTTC. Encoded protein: CASSIDLEVSSYEQYF.

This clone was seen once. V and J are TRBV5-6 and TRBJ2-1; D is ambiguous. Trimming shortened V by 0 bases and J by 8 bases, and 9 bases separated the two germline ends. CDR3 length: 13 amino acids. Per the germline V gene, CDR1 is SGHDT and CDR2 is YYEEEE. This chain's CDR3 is CASSLGSQYEQFF. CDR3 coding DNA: TGTGCCAGCAGCTTGGGGTCGCAGTATGAGCAGTTCTTC.

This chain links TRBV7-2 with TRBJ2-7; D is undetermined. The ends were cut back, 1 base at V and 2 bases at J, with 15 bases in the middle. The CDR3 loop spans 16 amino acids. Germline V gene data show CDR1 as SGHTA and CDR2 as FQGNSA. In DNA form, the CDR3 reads TGTGCCAGCAGCTTAGTAGATCGGGCCGACCCCTACGAGCAGTACTTC. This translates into CASSLVDRADPYEQYF.

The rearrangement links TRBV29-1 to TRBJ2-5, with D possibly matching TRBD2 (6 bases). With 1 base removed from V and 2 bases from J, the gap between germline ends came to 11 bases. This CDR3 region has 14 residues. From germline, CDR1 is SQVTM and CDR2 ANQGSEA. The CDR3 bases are TGCAGCGTTGAAGGGGACTTCCTGCAAGAGACCCAGTACTTC. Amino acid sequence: CSVEGDFLQETQYF.

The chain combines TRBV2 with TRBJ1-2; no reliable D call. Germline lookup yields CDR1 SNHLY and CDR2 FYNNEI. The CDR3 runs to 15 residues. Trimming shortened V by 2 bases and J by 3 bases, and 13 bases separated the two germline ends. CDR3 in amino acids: CASSELPMSDYGYTF. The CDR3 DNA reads TGTGCCAGCAGTGAACTCCCCATGTCGGACTATGGCTACACCTTC.

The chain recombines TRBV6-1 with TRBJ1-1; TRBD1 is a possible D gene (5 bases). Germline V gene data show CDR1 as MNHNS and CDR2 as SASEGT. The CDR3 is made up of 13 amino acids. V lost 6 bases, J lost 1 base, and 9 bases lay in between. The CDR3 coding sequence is TGTGCCAGCAGCGCGGGACCGAACACTGAAGCTTTCTTT. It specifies CASSAGPNTEAFF.

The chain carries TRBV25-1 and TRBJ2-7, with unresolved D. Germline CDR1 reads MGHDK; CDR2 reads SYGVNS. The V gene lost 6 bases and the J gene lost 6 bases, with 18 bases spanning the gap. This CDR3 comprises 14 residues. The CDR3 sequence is CASSGPSLTSEQYF. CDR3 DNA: TGTGCCAGCAGCGGCCCCTCGCTGACGTCCGAGCAGTACTTC.